The source of this TCR beta chain is a study of shared clonotypes between healthy human individuals. Findings of the study overall: Memory subsets had estimated richness that was generally smaller than that of naive subsets. The sole specimen, blood, was sampled, and tissue repertoires likely differ.

CDR3 length equals 19 residues. In the case of this clone: Its specificity is not known.

Some clones are missing from TCRdb's copy, which holds only in-frame ones; the method was immunoSEQ multiplex PCR. The data contain roughly 2.5 million clones, around 94% of them seen just once; the ten biggest clones take up 0.14%. Participating donors were healthy, HIV-negative adults free of recent acute infections or vaccinations. The V and J genes are TRBV21-1 and TRBJ2-7; the table names TRBD2, a call not compared with the DNA. TRBV21-1 is labeled a pseudogene. The source material was naive CD4+ T cells sorted from blood. Documented subset: CD45RA+ positively selected. This clonotype was sampled from a man in his late teens or twenties in good health. The CDR3: CASSKGTSPGSKPRYEQYF. The CDR3 DNA reads as TGTGCCAGCAGCAAGGGGACTAGCCCCGGCTCAAAACCTCGATACGAGCAGTACTTC.